The rows below give T cell receptor beta chains drawn from one sample of a study of Graves' ophthalmopathy and Graves' hyperthyroidism. One entry per CDR3 protein, called by TCRdb with MiXCR from the multiplex PCR reads. The table has some 350,000 distinct CDR3 sequences, roughly 15% seen once. Sequencing was carried out using peripheral blood. The receptors were gathered from an adult woman with stable Graves' hyperthyroidism. Both conserved end residues are part of each CDR3.

CASSLVPGRGQYF TRBJ2-7 TRBV7-3
CASSQSPGLAPLSYEQYF TRBJ2-7 TRBV3-1
CASSERRMNTEAFF TRBJ1-1 TRBV2
CASSEASGLPPLHF TRBJ1-6 TRBV6-1
CSAEPTGLSYEQYF TRBJ2-7 TRBV20-1
CASSQDSRARLGAFF TRBJ1-1 TRBV4-3
CASSPKRYEQYF TRBJ2-7 TRBV7-9
CASSSYLGIQYF NA TRBV7-8
CASSGTETQYF TRBJ2-5 TRBV28
CASSLQRTSGTDTQYF TRBJ2-3 TRBV5-1
CSARRRLDYEQYF TRBJ2-7 TRBV20-1
CASSQDPVATQYF TRBJ2-5 TRBV3-1
CSVSRHTYEQYF TRBJ2-7 TRBV29-1
CASSLRQGMAYEQYF TRBJ2-7 TRBV3-1
CASSLVGRGSPLHF TRBJ1-6 TRBV12-3/TRBV12-4
CTSTDRGTDEAFF TRBJ1-1 TRBV10-2
CAWEGRFDTEAFF TRBJ1-1 TRBV30
CASSYSIYGDHTF TRBJ1-2 TRBV6-5
CSAADQRSSEQYF TRBJ2-7 TRBV29-1
CASSSRTVGLYEQYF TRBJ2-7 TRBV12-3/TRBV12-4
CASRPGSGSGETQYF TRBJ2-5 TRBV11-2
CASSAGTGPQETQYF TRBJ2-5 TRBV25-1
CASSFSGSFYEQYF TRBJ2-7 TRBV5-6
CASSLERTYEQYF TRBJ2-7 TRBV5-1
CASSFTGGSGNTIYF TRBJ1-3 TRBV28
CASSLLSGATNTEAFF TRBJ1-1 TRBV7-2
CASSQVTGANTEAFF TRBJ1-1 TRBV3-1
CASSLWGTLNEQYF TRBJ2-7 TRBV7-2
CAWSVGPNTEAFF TRBJ1-1 TRBV30
CAAAPPTKGADIQYF TRBJ2-4 TRBV6-2/TRBV6-3
CASSPSLRTGGKYF TRBJ2-7 TRBV18
CASSPSDGYNYGYTF TRBJ1-2 TRBV12-3/TRBV12-4
CASRQGQSYGYTF TRBJ1-2 TRBV6-5
CSARSDRDWSEQYF TRBJ2-7 TRBV20-1
CSASRGTGYTF TRBJ1-2 TRBV20-1
CASRKPGLAGEQYF TRBJ2-7 TRBV28
CASSYRGGAAGELFF TRBJ2-2 TRBV6-5
CSAMDREPYEQYF TRBJ2-7 TRBV20-1
CASIKAGGPDDEQFF TRBJ2-1 TRBV6-2/TRBV6-3
CASSPRELRFKNTGELFF TRBJ2-2 TRBV12-3/TRBV12-4
CASSFREGQDEQYF TRBJ2-7 TRBV12-3/TRBV12-4
CATSREWRETQYF TRBJ2-5 TRBV15
CASSAGGGEQYF TRBJ2-7 TRBV28
CATNGQGALEQYF TRBJ2-7 TRBV10-3
CASSRVGGFYGYTF TRBJ1-2 TRBV12-3/TRBV12-4
CASSVDTGLNTDTQYF TRBJ2-3 TRBV9
CASRDGGRSTYEQYF TRBJ2-7 TRBV6-2/TRBV6-3
CASSDHTGSYEQYF TRBJ2-7 TRBV25-1
CATQLGTGVSPLHF TRBJ1-6 TRBV6-4
CAWSVQEATQYF TRBJ2-5 TRBV30
CSARDPTEETQYF TRBJ2-5 TRBV20-1
CASSSVDRDNQPQHF TRBJ1-5 TRBV27
CASSPGVVDYTNYGYTF TRBJ1-2 TRBV27
CASRLNGGRVYEQYF TRBJ2-7 TRBV5-1